This T cell receptor beta chain was identified in a study of CD8 T cells in Susac syndrome. CDR3 size: 12 residues. The V gene lost 5 bases and the J gene lost 2 bases, with 7 bases spanning the gap. The germline V gene encodes CDR1 SGHTA and CDR2 FQGNSA. RNA, at roughly 0.5 to 1 ug, was reverse transcribed with random hexamers. Across 54 Vbeta and 13 Jbeta, TCR beta CDR3 was amplified with immunoSEQ multiplex PCR. TCRdb passed the immunoSEQ multiplex PCR reads through MiXCR, listing each CDR3 protein once. The sample shows around 70,000 distinct CDR3 sequences, about 94% of them seen only once. Study results and limitations: As the study acknowledged, the number of individuals in its TCR sequencing and HLA analysis was relatively small.

With respect to this clonotype: The antigen is not known.

This TCR was recovered from a human donor with multiple sclerosis. J is TRBJ2-7 and V is TRBV7-2, with D hard to call. Sequenced material: CD8+ T cells from PBMCs. The CDR3 DNA is TGTGCCAGCAGCCCAGGACCCTACGAGCAGTACTTC. It codes for CASSPGPYEQYF.